This T cell receptor beta chain is from a study of T cell responses to AZD1222 COVID-19 vaccine. Study overall: Combined were second doses at about 4 or about 12 weeks. Regarding the study as a whole: Receipt of two AZD1222 doses was followed by a rise in Spike-specific TCR breadth and depth. Repertoires were collected only later (after the peak T cell response had occurred).

Data came from immunoSEQ multiplex PCR; TCRdb stores just in-frame clones and leaves some out. The data hold about 120,000 clones, with approximately 87% observed a single time. The CDR3 has 16 amino acids. V trimming: 0 bases; J trimming: 4 bases; junction bases outside the gene matches: 6. CDR1 and CDR2 from the germline V gene are MNHEY and SVGAGI. With regard to this clone: The antigen is not known.

Sequenced material: peripheral blood, taken on day 0 of AZD1222 vaccination. The clonotype comes from an adult in good health. The V call is TRBV6-5, the J call TRBJ2-7; 10 positions agree with TRBD1. CDR3 sequence reads: CASSYSRDRGFYEQYF. The CDR3 DNA follows: TGTGCCAGCAGTTACTCCCGGGACAGGGGATTTTACGAGCAGTACTTC.